This T cell receptor beta chain was identified during a study of regulatory T cells in long-lasting Graves disease. Whole-study context: Freshly diagnosed Graves' patients had used antithyroid drugs for under 3 months.

Trimming stripped 3 bases from V and 9 bases from J, with 11 bases between. The CDR3 totals 12 residues. Looked up from germline, CDR1 is MDHEN and CDR2 is SYDVKM. This clonotype was observed at least ten times. As yet, its antigen is unknown. Arm-PCR of CDR3 regions and iRepertoire HTBI primers were used to build TCR beta libraries. TCRdb analysed the multiplex PCR reads with MiXCR anew, one entry per CDR3 protein. The table shows 400,000 to 500,000 distinct CDR3 sequences, with 16% occurring only once. Study-level findings and limits: Newly diagnosed Graves' patients had higher TCR diversity than persistent ones.

The time point was: newly diagnosed GD, antithyroid drugs for less than 3 months. Isolated PBMC RNA provided the starting material for the TCR library. This sample was shared with a second study, whose subject was T cells in Graves' hyperthyroidism and ophthalmopathy.

The TCR sequence derives from a young woman with Graves disease. The sequencing used peripheral blood mononuclear cells (PBMCs), collected at new diagnosis, from a patient treated with antithyroid drugs. The chain links TRBV28 to TRBJ2-5; D remains unclear. CDR3 DNA sequence: TGTGCCAGCAGTTTGGTCCCCCGGGCCCAGTACTTC. Translated: CASSLVPRAQYF.